This entry concerns a single T cell receptor (beta chain). Time point given: sample taken at primary tumor resection. Whole RNA obtained from tumor, nontumor lung or frozen PBMC underwent sequencing without sorting. A total of around 67 untreated early-stage non-small cell lung cancer patients served as donors. Via MiXCR, TCRdb re-called the 5' RACE reads, giving one row per CDR3 protein. The sample records tens of thousands of distinct CDR3 sequences, approximately 20% being singletons. The data derive from a study of spatial heterogeneity in lung cancer. J gave up 3 bases and V 7 bases, and 13 bases lay outside the gene matches. In germline, CDR1 is SGHRS, CDR2 YFSETQ. CDR3 size: 15 residues.

The sequences come from PBMCs, collected at surgery. This chain connects TRBV5-1 to TRBJ2-7; 7 nucleotides align to TRBD2. The TCR sequence derives from a male donor with early-stage non-small cell lung cancer. The CDR3 nucleotides are TGCGCCAGCCGGGGAGGGGCTAGCGGATTCTACGAGCAGTACTTC. Its protein product is CASRGGASGFYEQYF.